One and the same sample provided the 10 T cell receptor beta chains below, sequenced in a study of cytomegalovirus exposure and HLA in healthy donors. The PCR made use of 60 Vbeta and 13 Jbeta primers. Generated by immunoSEQ multiplex PCR, the TCRdb table keeps only in-frame clones and is missing some. The data contain over 70,000 clones, more than 75% of them singletons. The sample consisted of PBMCs. The receptors originated from a man between 18 and 35 years old in good health and CMV-seronegative.

This clone was seen once. The chain carries TRBV19 and TRBJ1-2; a possible D gene is TRBD1 (6 bases). Between the trimmed V and J ends, which lost 0 bases and 3 bases, there was a span of 8 bases. Per germline, CDR1 LNHDA and CDR2 SQIVND (reference sequence). The CDR3 spans 14 residues. The CDR3 protein is CASSIDPGDYGYTF. The CDR3 nucleotides read TGTGCCAGTAGTATAGATCCAGGGGACTATGGCTACACCTTC.

The sample holds a few counts of this clone. The rearrangement joins TRBV11-3 to TRBJ2-1, with 12 nucleotides matching TRBD2. The CDR3 extends over 17 amino acids. Trimming removed 5 bases from V and 6 bases from J; junction bases left unmatched: 11. Germline-derived CDR1 and CDR2 are SGHNT and YENEEA. The CDR3 reads CASSVASGGAGFNEQFF. DNA for the CDR3: TGTGCCAGCAGCGTGGCTAGCGGGGGGGCCGGTTTCAATGAGCAGTTCTTC.

This rearrangement joins TRBV20-1 to TRBJ2-7, with a tentative D call TRBD1 (5 bases). Germline V gene data show CDR1 as DFQATT and CDR2 as SNEGSKA (reference sequence). CDR3 size: 11 residues. V lost 6 bases, J lost 4 bases, and 10 bases lay in between. CDR3 loop: CSANRGYEQYF. In DNA form, the CDR3 reads TGCAGTGCGAATAGGGGATACGAGCAGTACTTC.

This clone was seen only a few times. The CDR3 nucleotides read TGTGCCAGCAGCTTAGAACTCGAAGCTAACTATGGCTACACCTTC. It encodes CASSLELEANYGYTF. The chain couples TRBV7-9 to TRBJ1-2, with D unclear. The CDR3 extends over 15 amino acids. The germline V gene encodes CDR1 SEHNR and CDR2 FQNEAQ (reference sequence). Trimming shortened V by 1 base and J by 0 bases, and 9 bases separated the two germline ends.

This chain uses TRBV29-1 with TRBJ1-1; D perhaps matches TRBD1 (6 bases). The germline V gene has CDR1 SQVTM and CDR2 ANQGSEA. V dropped 6 bases and J dropped 1 base, with 9 bases sitting between them. This CDR3 has 12 amino acids. As DNA, the CDR3 is TGCAGCGTAAAAGGGGGGAACACTGAAGCTTTCTTT. It codes for CSVKGGNTEAFF.

The chain recombines TRBV9 with TRBJ2-3, with TRBD2 matching 7 bases. Germline V CDR1 and CDR2: SGDLS, YYNGEE. J was trimmed by 0 bases and V by 1 base; bases with no gene match: 2. CDR3 length equals 15 residues. DNA for the CDR3: TGTGCCAGCAGCGTACACGGGGGGAGCACAGATACGCAGTATTTT. Translating gives CASSVHGGSTDTQYF.

In this sample, this clone turned up a few times. The junction shows a germline mismatch at one end, possibly a read error. The rearrangement joins TRBV7-9 to TRBJ2-2; TRBD2 matches at 7 bases. Per germline, CDR1 SEHNR and CDR2 FQNEAQ (reference sequence). The CDR3 covers 17 residues. CDR3 bases: TGTTCCAGCAGACCCAGGGAGTGGGAGGGGAGCGCCGGGGAGCTGTTTTTT. This translates into CSSRPREWEGSAGELFF. The full variable domain, completed using reference TRBV7-9 and TRBJ2-2, is DTGVSQNPRHKITKRGQNVTFRCDPISEHNRLYWYRQTLGQGPEFLTYFQNEAQLEKSRLLSDRFSAERPKGSFSTLEIQRTEQGDSAMYLCSSRPREWEGSAGELFFGEGSRLTVL.

The chain links TRBV7-8 to TRBJ2-7; 8 positions agree with TRBD1. V dropped 0 bases and J dropped 6; count of bases not matched to a gene: 10. The germline gives CDR1 SGHVS, CDR2 FQNEAQ. The CDR3 contains 16 residues. The CDR3 DNA follows: TGTGCCAGCAGCTTAGCGTTTGGCGCAGGGGGCCTCGAGCAGTACTTC. Protein product: CASSLAFGAGGLEQYF.

The chain recombines TRBV6-4 with TRBJ2-1; 10 bases map to TRBD2. Germline values: CDR1 MRHNA, CDR2 SNTAGT. Unmatched junction bases numbered 10, after V lost 3 bases and J lost 5 bases. The CDR3 spans 17 residues. This CDR3 is CASSEAPFSGRNNEQFF. CDR3 bases: TGTGCCAGCAGTGAAGCTCCCTTTAGCGGGAGGAACAATGAGCAGTTCTTC.

The chain's CDR3 is CATKTGSNNSPLHF. The CDR3 DNA reads TGCGCCACCAAGACAGGGAGTAATAATTCACCCCTCCACTTT. The chain combines TRBV4-1 with TRBJ1-6; 7 bases align to TRBD1. This CDR3 region has 14 residues. Looked up from germline, CDR1 is MGHRA and CDR2 is YSYEKL. With 10 bases clipped from V and 5 bases from J, the junction kept 8 bases outside the gene matches.